This T cell receptor beta chain was sequenced during a study of blood T cell repertoires in COVID-19. Study background: The United States, Italy and Spain supplied acute and convalescent COVID-19 samples.

In the authors' methods: It was from reference gene primer amplification that nucleated cell counts were estimated. Produced via immunoSEQ multiplex PCR; TCRdb's table is partial and in-frame only. The DNA was the basis for D and trimming; V, J and clone size are from that table. The sample yields roughly 250,000 clones, about 87% seen once. V gave up 0 bases and J gave up 6 bases, with 8 bases separating them. The CDR3 sequence is 13 residues long. In germline, CDR1 is SGHAT, CDR2 FQNNGV. This clone was seen only once. Sequencing input: peripheral blood. The chain has TRBV11-2 and TRBJ1-2; D gene uncertain. The TCR originated in a woman aged 40-49 years with acute or convalescent COVID-19. This CDR3 reads CASSLDYSNGYTF. CDR3 in DNA: TGTGCCAGCAGCTTAGATTACTCCAATGGCTACACCTTC. The complete variable domain, with remaining parts taken from reference TRBV11-2 and TRBJ1-2, reads EAGVAQSPRYKIIEKRQSVAFWCNPISGHATLYWYQQILGQGPKLLIQFQNNGVVDDSQLPKDRFSAERLKGVDSTLKIQPAKLEDSAVYLCASSLDYSNGYTFGSGTRLTVV.